These 19 T cell receptor beta chains originate from one sample sequenced in a study of cytomegalovirus exposure and HLA in healthy donors. Using immunoSEQ multiplex PCR, the repertoire was profiled, and TCRdb retains in-frame clones only, with some absent. The table includes around 260,000 clones, 90% detected once. Specimen: PBMCs. These receptors all stem from a woman aged 25 to 39 in good health and CMV-seronegative.

The genes are TRBV13 and TRBJ1-3; no definite D call. The CDR3 length is 14 residues. CDR1 PRHDT and CDR2 FYEKMQ come from the germline V gene (reference sequence). V lost 5 bases and J 0 bases, leaving 8 bases between the germline ends. CDR3 loop: CASSPGVSGNTIYF. The CDR3 DNA sequence: TGTGCCAGCAGCCCGGGCGTCTCTGGAAACACCATATATTTT.

Turning to this clone: A junction end diverges from the germline sequence, so it may reflect a read error. The rearrangement links TRBV13 to TRBJ1-4, with a possible D match to TRBD1 (6 bases). This CDR3 has 15 residues. Per germline, CDR1 PRHDT and CDR2 FYEKMQ (reference sequence). The CDR3 nucleotides read TGTGCCAGCAGCCTAGGGGGATTCAATAATGAAAAACTGTTTTTT. Protein: CASSLGGFNNEKLFF.

This sequence joins TRBV27 and TRBJ2-1; TRBD2 agrees at 11 bases. There are 17 residues in the CDR3. V lost 4 bases, J lost 5 bases, and 10 bases stayed unmatched. Germline lookup yields CDR1 MNHEY and CDR2 SMNVEV (reference sequence). CDR3 in amino acids: CASSSRALAGVDNEQFF. Written as DNA, the CDR3 is TGTGCCAGCAGTTCGCGGGCACTAGCGGGAGTAGACAATGAGCAGTTCTTC.

The chain is built from TRBV5-8 and TRBJ2-5; D uncertain. The ends were cut back, 0 bases at V and 1 base at J, with 7 bases in the middle. The CDR3 contains 14 residues. Germline CDR1 reads SGHTS; CDR2 reads YDEGEE. The CDR3: CASSLVVGQETQYF. The CDR3, as DNA: TGTGCCAGCAGCTTGGTGGTAGGCCAAGAGACCCAGTACTTC.

This clone was recorded once. The gene calls are TRBV7-6 and TRBJ2-3; a weak D match, TRBD2 (5 bases). Trimming took off 3 bases at V and 5 bases at J, with 12 bases between the two ends. In germline, CDR1 is SGHVS, CDR2 FNYEAQ. This CDR3 region has 14 residues. The DNA of the CDR3 is TGTGCCAGCAGCTTTCTGTCCGGGGTAGATACGCAGTATTTT. It codes for CASSFLSGVDTQYF.

This clone occurred a few times. The chain employs TRBV6-1 and TRBJ1-2; possibly TRBD1 for D (5 bases). Germline lookup yields CDR1 MNHNS and CDR2 SASEGT. The V end lost 0 bases, the J end lost 7 bases, and 9 bases lay between the germline ends. CDR3 size: 13 residues. The CDR3 protein is CASSEAQGGGYTF. CDR3 bases: TGTGCCAGCAGTGAAGCGCAGGGCGGTGGCTACACCTTC.

The V and J genes are TRBV5-1 and TRBJ2-5; D possibly corresponds to TRBD2 (6 bases). This CDR3 spans 17 amino acids. Deletions cut 0 bases from V and 2 bases from J, with 17 bases between. CDR1 and CDR2 from the germline V gene are SGHRS and YFSETQ. CDR3 residues: CASSLEFGSGTQETQYF. The CDR3 nucleotides are TGCGCCAGCAGCTTGGAGTTCGGTAGCGGTACACAAGAGACCCAGTACTTC.

The gene calls are TRBV28 and TRBJ1-2; TRBD1 matches 9 bases. Trimming cost V 4 bases and J 2 bases; bases outside gene matches: 5. Germline values: CDR1 MDHEN, CDR2 SYDVKM. CDR3 length: 15 residues. CDR3 protein: CASSSAGTGNYGYTF. The CDR3 DNA reads TGTGCCAGCAGTTCCGCCGGGACAGGGAACTATGGCTACACCTTC.

The V and J genes are TRBV11-2 and TRBJ2-1; 10 bases are shared with TRBD1. This CDR3 has 14 residues. Per germline, CDR1 SGHAT and CDR2 FQNNGV. The V and J ends lost 7 bases and 8 bases, in that order; junction bases with no gene match: 8. CDR3: CASNRQGASDEQFF. As DNA, the CDR3 is TGTGCCAGCAACCGACAGGGGGCGTCGGATGAGCAGTTCTTC.

The CDR3 loop is CASSSRGGDIRHEQYF. The CDR3, as DNA: TGCGCCAGCAGCTCCCGGGGGGGGGATATTCGTCACGAGCAGTACTTC. The chain employs TRBV5-1 and TRBJ2-7, with 8 positions matching TRBD2. After removal of 3 bases from V and 5 bases from J, the junction contained 13 bases not matched to a gene. Germline loops: CDR1 SGHRS, CDR2 YFSETQ. The CDR3 covers 16 residues.

The chain is built from TRBV4-3 and TRBJ2-7, with 7 nucleotides matching TRBD2. Trimming took 0 bases from V and 0 from J; bases not matched to a gene: 8. The germline V gene has CDR1 LGHNA and CDR2 YSLEER. The CDR3 covers 17 residues. The CDR3 spells CASSQESASGFSYEQYF. The CDR3 DNA follows: TGCGCCAGCAGCCAAGAATCGGCTAGCGGATTCTCCTACGAGCAGTACTTC.

This chain joins TRBV20-1 and TRBJ2-1; D remains unclear. Trimming cost V 6 bases and J 9 bases, with 12 bases left between them. Germline V gene lookup returns CDR1 DFQATT and CDR2 SNEGSKA (reference sequence). The CDR3 totals 11 residues. CDR3 nucleotide sequence: TGCAGTGCAAAGAGGTGGGGTGAGCAGTTCTTC. Translated: CSAKRWGEQFF.

The V and J genes are TRBV19 and TRBJ1-5; D unresolved. V was clipped by 2 bases and J by 4 bases, with 6 bases between them. There are 13 residues in the CDR3. CDR1 is LNHDA and CDR2 is SQIVND in the germline V gene (reference sequence). The CDR3: CASSILGNQPQHF. Written as DNA, the CDR3 is TGTGCCAGTAGTATATTGGGAAATCAGCCCCAGCATTTT.

A word on this clone: Without the conserved terminal phenylalanine or tryptophan, this CDR3 likely stems from a read error. It is unclear where the CDR3 begins or ends on the DNA, so no DNA is shown, and the CDR3 is as TCRdb lists it. The V gene is TRBV7-6, the J gene TRBJ1-4; the D call of TRBD1 is as the table states it, not checked on the DNA. Germline assignment: CDR1 SGHVS and CDR2 FNYEAQ. The CDR3 length equals 10 residues, ends included. The CDR3 here is CASSYRGRGG.

The chain recombines TRBV19 with TRBJ1-2, with D possibly TRBD1 on 5 matching bases. Germline V gene data show CDR1 as LNHDA and CDR2 as SQIVND (reference sequence). The CDR3 runs 13 residues. Trimming removed 6 bases at V and 4 bases at J, with 12 bases between. In nucleotides, the CDR3 is TGTGCCAGTAGCCAACAGGACTTCTATGGCTACACCTTC. Protein: CASSQQDFYGYTF.

The chain couples TRBV2 to TRBJ2-5, with 12 bases lining up with TRBD2. The CDR3 length is 15 residues. Germline V lookup: CDR1 SNHLY, CDR2 FYNNEI. Trimming cost V 2 bases and J 4 bases; bases outside gene matches: 2. The CDR3 DNA reads as TGTGCCAGCAGTGAACTAGCGGGAGGGATAGAGACCCAGTACTTC. Its translation is CASSELAGGIETQYF.

This chain's CDR3 is CASSDVAGNNQPQHF. The CDR3, as DNA: TGTGCCAGCAGTGACGTCGCGGGAAACAATCAGCCCCAGCATTTT. The chain couples TRBV6-4 to TRBJ1-5; D call uncertain. This CDR3 is built from 15 residues. Germline CDR1 and CDR2: MRHNA and SNTAGT. Trimming left V 2 bases short and J 3 bases short, with 11 bases between.

The chain employs TRBV27 and TRBJ1-2, with D possibly matching TRBD1 (6 bases). Germline V gene lookup returns CDR1 MNHEY and CDR2 SMNVEV (reference sequence). Trimming removed 3 bases at V and 2 bases at J, with 13 bases between. This CDR3 comprises 15 residues. The CDR3 bases are TGTGCCAGCAGTTTCGGCGCAGGGGACAACTATGGCTACACCTTC. Translating it yields CASSFGAGDNYGYTF.

The sample holds one count of this clone. The genes are TRBV6-4 and TRBJ1-3; D is ambiguous. Trimming removed 2 bases at V and 0 bases at J, with 11 bases between. This CDR3 is 16 amino acids long. Germline values: CDR1 MRHNA, CDR2 SNTAGT. CDR3 amino acids: CASSDRPESSGNTIYF. DNA of the CDR3: TGTGCCAGCAGTGACCGGCCCGAGAGCTCTGGAAACACCATATATTTT.